Listed below are T cell receptor beta chains from one sample, sequenced in a study of technical replicates of blood from a handful of donors. Method: immunoSEQ multiplex PCR; TCRdb's copy keeps in-frame clones and lacks some. The table includes about 100,000 clones, 95% detected once. The sequenced sample was T cells isolated from PBMCs. These receptors all come from a human donor in good health. Both conserved end residues are part of each CDR3. Each record gives: clone size, J gene, D gene, V gene, CDR3 DNA, CDR3 protein. A D gene is named only where the DNA matches it firmly. Size is stated for part of the rows, as once, few or many counts, or as a class when the clone is expanded.

once | TRBJ2-5 | TRBD2 | TRBV9 | TGTACCAGCAGCCTTAGCGGGGGGAAAGAGACCCAGTACTTC | CTSSLSGGKETQYF
NA | TRBJ2-1 | NA | TRBV2 | TGTGCCAGCAGTGAAGCATCGGGGGGCTACACAAATGAGCAGTTCTTC | CASSEASGGYTNEQFF
once | TRBJ2-1 | TRBD2 | TRBV18 | TGTGCCAGCTCACCAGGACGGTCGGGAGGGGCATACAATGAGCAGTTCTTC | CASSPGRSGGAYNEQFF
NA | TRBJ1-4 | NA | TRBV5-5 | TGTGCCAGCAGCCCTGGCGGCAGCGGGAGCGCAACTAATGAAAAACTGTTTTTT | CASSPGGSGSATNEKLFF
NA | TRBJ2-5 | NA | TRBV7-8 | TGTGCCAGCAGCTCAAACTTTAGGACCCAGTACTTC | CASSSNFRTQYF
NA | TRBJ1-4 | TRBD1 | TRBV30 | TGTGCCTGGAGTGGGGGACAGGGCCAAGTCGATGAAAAACTGTTTTTT | CAWSGGQGQVDEKLFF
NA | TRBJ2-3 | NA | TRBV5-1 | TGCGCCAGCAGCTTCAAACTAGGAGGCACAGATACGCAGTATTTT | CASSFKLGGTDTQYF
once | TRBJ2-1 | TRBD2 | TRBV5-8 | TGTGCCAGCAGCTTGGGGGATCTTAGCGGGGACAATGAGCAGTTCTTC | CASSLGDLSGDNEQFF
NA | TRBJ1-1 | TRBD1 | TRBV27 | TGTGCCAGCAGGCCGGGACAGGGGCCCACTGAAGCTTTCTTT | CASRPGQGPTEAFF
NA | TRBJ2-3 | NA | TRBV28 | TGTGCCAGCAGTCAACATAGCACAGATACGCAGTATTTT | CASSQHSTDTQYF
NA | TRBJ1-6 | TRBD1 | TRBV7-8 | TGTGCCAGCAGCTTAGGACAGGGAAGTGCCTATAATTCACCCCTCCACTTT | CASSLGQGSAYNSPLHF
NA | TRBJ1-1 | NA | TRBV11-1 | TGTGCCAGCAGCTTACTAAACACTGAAGCTTTCTTT | CASSLLNTEAFF
NA | TRBJ2-1 | NA | TRBV7-3 | TGTGCCAGCAGCTTAAACGGCGGGGGCAGTGGCTACAATGAGCAGTTCTTC | CASSLNGGGSGYNEQFF
NA | TRBJ2-3 | TRBD2 | TRBV27 | TGTGCCAGCAGTTTACGGCCCGGGGGGGGTGGGACAGATACGCAGTATTTT | CASSLRPGGGGTDTQYF
NA | TRBJ1-3 | NA | TRBV11-2 | TGTGCCAGCAGCATCGACACTCTCTCTGGAAACACCATATATTTT | CASSIDTLSGNTIYF
NA | TRBJ2-7 | TRBD1 | TRBV18 | TGTGCCAGCTCCCCAGGACAGGGAGGCGAGCAGTACTTC | CASSPGQGGEQYF
NA | TRBJ2-7 | NA | TRBV30 | TGTGCCTGGAGGTGGCGGTACGAGCAGTACTTC | CAWRWRYEQYF
NA | TRBJ2-4 | TRBD1 | TRBV11-3 | TGTGCCAGCAGCTTAGAACCGACAGGGCAACTAGCCAAAAACATTCAGTACTTC | CASSLEPTGQLAKNIQYF
NA | TRBJ1-5 | TRBD1 | TRBV7-9 | TGTGCCAGCAGCTCCAACGACAGGGCGGGTCAGCCCCAGCATTTT | CASSSNDRAGQPQHF